This is a list of T cell receptor beta chains from one sample in a study of metastatic and nonmetastatic thyroid tumors. TCRdb reanalyzed the PCR reads with MiXCR. The sample consists of roughly 39,000 clones, less than 60% of them appearing once. The sequencing input was tumor tissue. The receptor set was obtained from a male donor with papillary thyroid cancer or a benign thyroid nodule (not recorded which). Some clones in this sample may be carry-over from other donors' samples. Both conserved end residues are part of each CDR3. D genes are given only for firm matches. Clone sizes are given selectively: once, few, many, or a class where the clone is expanded.

TRBJ2-7 medium-sized TRBV5-5 TRBD2 TGTGCCAGCAGCAGAGCCCTAGAGCGGGAGGGCGAATGGGAGCAGTACTTC CASSRALEREGEWEQYF
TRBJ2-7 once TRBV11-1 TRBD1 TGTGCCAGCAGCCCATCTCAGGACAGGGGGCGTAACGAGCAGTACTTC CASSPSQDRGRNEQYF
TRBJ2-7 NA TRBV20-1 NA TGCAGTGCTAGAGATCCCCAGGACGGCCCCTACGAGCAGTACTTC CSARDPQDGPYEQYF
TRBJ2-7 NA TRBV20-1 NA TGCAGTGCTAGACCCCTCGAGGGGAACTACGAGCAGTACTTC CSARPLEGNYEQYF
TRBJ2-1 few TRBV11-2 TRBD2 TGTGCCAGCAGCACCGGGACTAGCGATGAGCAGTTCTTC CASSTGTSDEQFF
TRBJ2-2 few TRBV28 TRBD1 TGTGCCAGCAGCCTACAGGGGGATGGCCTGAACACCGGGGAGCTGTTTTTT CASSLQGDGLNTGELFF
TRBJ2-7 NA TRBV24-1 TRBD2 TGTGCCACCAGCGGGGGGGTTTTCTACGAGCAGTACTTC CATSGGVFYEQYF
TRBJ1-1 NA TRBV5-1 NA TGCGCCAGCAGCTTGAACTTTGCGGGAAACTTGAACACTGAAGCTTTCTTT CASSLNFAGNLNTEAFF
TRBJ2-7 NA TRBV28 NA TGTGCCAGCAGCCGGGACACCGAGGTGCGGGAGCAGTACTTC CASSRDTEVREQYF
TRBJ1-1 NA TRBV5-5 NA TGTGCCATGGACAGTATGAACACTGAAGCTTTCTTT CAMDSMNTEAFF
TRBJ1-2 few TRBV20-1 NA TGCAGTGCTAGAGAGGCCGGCTTTAACTATGGCTACACCTTC CSAREAGFNYGYTF
TRBJ1-2 NA TRBV5-1 NA TGCGCCAGCAGCGTGACGGGGAACTATGGCTACACCTTC CASSVTGNYGYTF
TRBJ2-1 NA TRBV6-1 NA TGTGCCAGCAGTGAGAAGACAGTCCAGTTCTTC CASSEKTVQFF
TRBJ2-7 NA TRBV6-1 NA TGTGCCAGCAGGAAAAATTTTATACTCTCCTACGAGCAGTACTTC CASRKNFILSYEQYF
TRBJ2-7 NA TRBV3-1 NA TGTGCCAGCAGTCACCGCCGGGACGCCCTCGAGCAGTACTTC CASSHRRDALEQYF
TRBJ2-1 medium-sized TRBV15 TRBD2 TGTGCCACCAGCAGTAGCGGGAGGGACTACAATGAGCAGTTCTTC CATSSSGRDYNEQFF
TRBJ2-2 few TRBV18 NA TGTGCCAGCTCACTCCTGAGAGAGGGAGCCGGGGAGCTGTTTTTT CASSLLREGAGELFF
TRBJ2-1 few TRBV7-2 NA TGTGCCAGCAGCTTAAGGTCCTATGAGCAGTTCTTC CASSLRSYEQFF
TRBJ2-3 NA TRBV5-1 TRBD2 TGCGCCAGCAGCCTTAGACTAGCGGGACGAGATACGCAGTATTTT CASSLRLAGRDTQYF
TRBJ1-2 NA TRBV5-1 TRBD1 TGCGCCAGCAGCCAGGGACAGTTCTATGGCTACACCTTC CASSQGQFYGYTF
TRBJ1-1 NA TRBV19 NA TGTGCCACCGGGGAGGCTGAAGCTTTCTTT CATGEAEAFF
TRBJ2-1 once TRBV20-1 NA TGCAGTGCTAGAGATCCCGGATCCGGGTATGAGCAGTTCTTC CSARDPGSGYEQFF
TRBJ2-7 NA TRBV30 TRBD1 TGTGCCTGGAGGGGACAGGGGCTGTACGAGCAGTACTTC CAWRGQGLYEQYF
TRBJ1-2 NA TRBV6-6 NA TGTGCCAGCAGTTACTCGGACAGAGGTGGCTACACCTTC CASSYSDRGGYTF
TRBJ1-6 NA TRBV5-1 NA TGCGCCAGCAGCTTGGTGGGACTCCGGAGCTCCTATAATTCACCCCTCCACTTT CASSLVGLRSSYNSPLHF
TRBJ2-3 few TRBV11-2 NA TGTGCCAGCAGCTCAAGGGAGGCCTCCCTCCTTGGAGATACGCAGTATTTT CASSSREASLLGDTQYF
TRBJ2-1 few TRBV12-3/TRBV12-4 NA TGTGCCAGCAGTTTAGCGCGGCATGAGCAGTTCTTC CASSLARHEQFF
TRBJ2-7 NA TRBV5-6 NA TGTGCCAGCAGCTTGCTGGACGGAACTACCGAGCAGTACTTC CASSLLDGTTEQYF
TRBJ2-1 few TRBV27 NA TGTGCCAGCAGTTTATCCGGTCTACTAGGACCCTACAATGAGCAGTTCTTC CASSLSGLLGPYNEQFF
TRBJ2-2 NA TRBV5-1 NA TGCGCCAGCAGCTTTAAGCTGGCCGGGGCCGGGGAGCTGTTTTTT CASSFKLAGAGELFF
TRBJ2-3 NA TRBV4-2 TRBD2 TGTGCCAGCAGCCAAGTTACGGGAGGGGATTGGGGCACAGATACGCAGTATTTT CASSQVTGGDWGTDTQYF
TRBJ2-7 NA TRBV11-1 TRBD2 TGTGCCAGCAGCGGGGAGGGCTTAGTCGAGCAGTACTTC CASSGEGLVEQYF
TRBJ2-7 NA TRBV18 NA TGTGCCAGCTCACCACCGTCGGCCGTATCGGTCGAGCAGTACTTC CASSPPSAVSVEQYF
TRBJ1-2 NA TRBV5-1 NA TGCGCCAGCAGCAAGGACGGACCTTATGGCTACACCTTC CASSKDGPYGYTF
TRBJ2-7 NA TRBV2 TRBD2 TGTGCCAGCAAGCCGGGACTAGCGGCTACCTACGAGCAGTACTTC CASKPGLAATYEQYF
TRBJ2-1 NA TRBV7-2 NA TGTGCCAGCAGCTCTGATAAGTATTACAATGAGCAGTTCTTC CASSSDKYYNEQFF
TRBJ2-7 few TRBV19 TRBD2 TGTGCCAGCCCCGGGAGGAGGAACGAGCAGTACTTC CASPGRRNEQYF
TRBJ2-3 once TRBV20-1 TRBD2 TGCAGTGCTAGAGTTAGCCTAGCGGGGACAGATACGCAGTATTTT CSARVSLAGTDTQYF
TRBJ1-2 few TRBV5-1 NA TGCGCCAGCAGCTTGGAAGTAGGACGGACGTATGGCTACACCTTC CASSLEVGRTYGYTF
TRBJ2-7 NA TRBV11-2 NA TGTGCCAGCAGCTTAACCCGCTACGAGCAGTACTTC CASSLTRYEQYF
TRBJ1-2 few TRBV6-5 TRBD1 TGTGCCAGCAGTTACCCTTCGGACAGGAAAAATGGCTACACCTTC CASSYPSDRKNGYTF
TRBJ1-2 NA TRBV27 NA TGTGCCAGCAGTCCCTGGACAGCTTCCTATGGCTACACCTTC CASSPWTASYGYTF
TRBJ1-6 few TRBV28 NA TGTGCCAGCAGTTCCCCGGGAGGGGTAAGACCCCTCCACTTT CASSSPGGVRPLHF
TRBJ1-5 NA TRBV3-1 NA TGTGCCAGCAGCCTAGGTAGGGCTCCTTCGCCCCAGCATTTT CASSLGRAPSPQHF
TRBJ2-7 NA TRBV11-1 TRBD2 TGTGCCAGCAGCCGGCGGGGGGGCTCCTACGAGCAGTACTTC CASSRRGGSYEQYF
TRBJ2-5 NA TRBV5-1 NA TGCGCCAGCAGCTATTCAGGGGAGACCCAGTACTTC CASSYSGETQYF
TRBJ1-2 few TRBV6-1 NA TGTGCCAGCAGTGAAGCGGGACCGGGGTCTGGCTACACCTTC CASSEAGPGSGYTF
TRBJ2-1 few TRBV6-1 TRBD2 TGTGCCAGCAGTCAACCGGGACTAGACTTAAATGAGCAGTTCTTC CASSQPGLDLNEQFF
TRBJ2-7 few TRBV4-1 NA TGCGCCAGCAGCCAAGTCCAGGGGGGACCCTACGAGCAGTACTTC CASSQVQGGPYEQYF
TRBJ1-3 NA TRBV5-1 NA TGCGCCAGCAGCTTGCAGGGAGGTGTGCGTGGAAACACCATATATTTT CASSLQGGVRGNTIYF
TRBJ2-1 NA TRBV27 NA TGTGCCAGCAGTTTAGCCGGACAGTGGACCTACAATGAGCAGTTCTTC CASSLAGQWTYNEQFF
TRBJ2-1 NA TRBV9 NA TGTGCCAGCAGCGTAGTCGGTAGCGCATATGAGCAGTTCTTT CASSVVGSAYEQFF
TRBJ1-5 NA TRBV5-1 NA TGCGCCAGCAGCTTGTCTGGAGGGTCGGGCCAGCCCCAGCATTTT CASSLSGGSGQPQHF